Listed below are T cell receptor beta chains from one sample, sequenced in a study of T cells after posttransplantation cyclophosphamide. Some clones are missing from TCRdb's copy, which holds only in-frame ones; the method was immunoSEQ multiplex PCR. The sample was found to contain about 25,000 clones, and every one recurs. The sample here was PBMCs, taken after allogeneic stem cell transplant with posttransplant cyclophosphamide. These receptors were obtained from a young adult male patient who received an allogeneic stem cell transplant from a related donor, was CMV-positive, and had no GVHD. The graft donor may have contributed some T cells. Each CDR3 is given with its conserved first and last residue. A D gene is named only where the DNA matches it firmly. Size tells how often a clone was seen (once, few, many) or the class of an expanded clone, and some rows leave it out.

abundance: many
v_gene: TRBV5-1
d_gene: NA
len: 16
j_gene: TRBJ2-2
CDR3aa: CASSLGRGANTGELFF
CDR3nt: TGCGCCAGCAGCTTGGGCCGGGGGGCAAACACCGGGGAGCTGTTTTTT

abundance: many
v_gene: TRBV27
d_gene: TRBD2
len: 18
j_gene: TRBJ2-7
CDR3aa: CASSFGLAGGPDSYEQYF
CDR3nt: TGTGCCAGCAGTTTCGGACTAGCGGGAGGGCCCGACTCCTACGAGCAGTACTTC

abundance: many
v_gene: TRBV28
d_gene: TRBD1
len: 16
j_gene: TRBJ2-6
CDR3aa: CASSSYRGGGANVLTF
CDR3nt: TGTGCCAGCAGTTCATACAGGGGTGGTGGGGCCAACGTCCTGACTTTC

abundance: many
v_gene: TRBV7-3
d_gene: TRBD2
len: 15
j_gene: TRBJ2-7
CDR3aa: CASSSRPAGIGEQYF
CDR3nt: TGTGCCAGCAGTTCCCGCCCAGCGGGGATTGGCGAGCAGTACTTC

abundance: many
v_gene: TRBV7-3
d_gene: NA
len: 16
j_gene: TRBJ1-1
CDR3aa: CASSLTGGMSATEAFF
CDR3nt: TGTGCCAGCAGCTTAACTGGGGGGATGAGCGCCACTGAAGCTTTCTTT

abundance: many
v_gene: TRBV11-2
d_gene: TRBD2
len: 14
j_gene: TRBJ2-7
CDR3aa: CASSLDGGVDEQYF
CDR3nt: TGTGCCAGCAGCTTAGACGGGGGGGTGGACGAGCAGTACTTC

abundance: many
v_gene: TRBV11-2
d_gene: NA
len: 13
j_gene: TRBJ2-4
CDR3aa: CASSQLAKNIQYF
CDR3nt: TGTGCCAGCAGCCAACTAGCCAAAAACATTCAGTACTTC

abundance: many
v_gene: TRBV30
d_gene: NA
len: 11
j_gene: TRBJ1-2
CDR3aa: CGRAGNKGYTF
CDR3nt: TGTGGACGGGCAGGGAATAAGGGCTACACCTTC

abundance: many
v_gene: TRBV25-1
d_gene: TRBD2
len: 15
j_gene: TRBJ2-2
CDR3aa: CASSVGSGSAGELFF
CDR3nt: TGTGCCAGCAGTGTTGGTAGCGGGAGCGCCGGGGAGCTGTTTTTT

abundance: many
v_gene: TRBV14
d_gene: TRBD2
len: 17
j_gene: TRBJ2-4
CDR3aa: CASSPRTSGLAKNIQYF
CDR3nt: TGTGCCAGCAGCCCACGGACTAGCGGACTAGCCAAAAACATTCAGTACTTC

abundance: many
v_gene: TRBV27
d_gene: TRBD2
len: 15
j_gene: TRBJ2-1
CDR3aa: CASSPGASGYNEQFF
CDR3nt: TGTGCCAGCAGTCCAGGGGCTAGCGGGTACAATGAGCAGTTCTTC

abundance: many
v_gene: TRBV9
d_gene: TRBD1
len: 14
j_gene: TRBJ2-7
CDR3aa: CASSVGQGTYEQYF
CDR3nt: TGTGCCAGCAGCGTGGGACAGGGAACCTACGAGCAGTACTTC

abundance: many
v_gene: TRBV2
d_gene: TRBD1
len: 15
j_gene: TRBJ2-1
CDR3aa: CASSDIQGAHNEQFF
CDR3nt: TGTGCCAGCAGTGATATCCAGGGGGCGCACAATGAGCAGTTCTTC

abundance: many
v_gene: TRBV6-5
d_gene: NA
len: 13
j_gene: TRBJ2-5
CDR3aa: CASSYSMVGTQYF
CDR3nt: TGTGCCAGCAGTTACTCGATGGTCGGGACCCAGTACTTC

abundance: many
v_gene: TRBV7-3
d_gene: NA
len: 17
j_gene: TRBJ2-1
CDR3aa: CASRSPKSGVGLHEQFF
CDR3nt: TGTGCCAGCAGGTCTCCGAAATCGGGAGTAGGGTTGCATGAGCAGTTCTTC

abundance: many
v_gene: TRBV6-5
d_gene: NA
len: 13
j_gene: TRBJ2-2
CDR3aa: CASSYSYTGELFF
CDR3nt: TGTGCCAGCAGTTACTCTTATACCGGGGAGCTGTTTTTT

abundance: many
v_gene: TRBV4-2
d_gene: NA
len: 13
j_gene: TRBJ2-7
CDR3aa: CASSQGEPYEQYF
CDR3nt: TGTGCCAGCAGCCAAGGAGAACCCTACGAGCAGTACTTC

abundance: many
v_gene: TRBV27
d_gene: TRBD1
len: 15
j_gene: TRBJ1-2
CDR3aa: CASSLASGTGAGYTF
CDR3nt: TGTGCCAGCAGTTTAGCCTCCGGGACAGGGGCCGGCTACACCTTC

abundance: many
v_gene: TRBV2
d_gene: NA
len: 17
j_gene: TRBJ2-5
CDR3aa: CASSEGPAGVFLETQYF
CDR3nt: TGTGCCAGCAGTGAAGGTCCGGCAGGGGTGTTCCTGGAGACCCAGTACTTC

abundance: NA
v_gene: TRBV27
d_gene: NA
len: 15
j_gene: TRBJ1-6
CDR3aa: CASSIQGGIGSPLHF
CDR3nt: TGTGCCAGCAGTATTCAGGGTGGGATTGGTTCACCCCTCCACTTT

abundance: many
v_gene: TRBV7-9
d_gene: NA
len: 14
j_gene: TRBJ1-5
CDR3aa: CASSPWPPNQPQHF
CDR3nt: TGTGCCAGCAGCCCATGGCCGCCGAATCAGCCCCAGCATTTT

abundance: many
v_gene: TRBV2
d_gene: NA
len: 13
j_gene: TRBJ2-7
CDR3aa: CASSGAASYEQYF
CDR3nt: TGTGCCAGCAGTGGGGCCGCCTCCTACGAGCAGTACTTC

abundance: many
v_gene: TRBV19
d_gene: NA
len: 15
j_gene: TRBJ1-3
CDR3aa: CASSALARPGNTIYF
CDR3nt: TGTGCCAGTAGTGCCTTGGCCAGGCCTGGAAACACCATATATTTT

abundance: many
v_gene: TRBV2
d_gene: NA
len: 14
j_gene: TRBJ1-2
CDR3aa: CASSRAGINYGYTF
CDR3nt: TGTGCCAGCAGCCGTGCGGGGATTAACTATGGCTACACCTTC

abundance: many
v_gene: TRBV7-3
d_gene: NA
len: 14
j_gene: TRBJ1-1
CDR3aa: CASSLGNMNTEAFF
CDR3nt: TGTGCCAGCAGCTTGGGCAATATGAACACTGAAGCTTTCTTT

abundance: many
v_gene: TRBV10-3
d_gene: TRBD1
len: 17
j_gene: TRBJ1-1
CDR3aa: CATRDSSRKGSNTEAFF
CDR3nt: TGTGCCACCAGGGACAGCTCACGGAAAGGTAGTAACACTGAAGCTTTCTTT

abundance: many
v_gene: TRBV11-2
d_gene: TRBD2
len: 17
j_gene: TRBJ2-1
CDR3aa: CASSHPGAGVAYNEQFF
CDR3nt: TGTGCCAGCAGCCACCCTGGGGCGGGAGTGGCCTACAATGAGCAGTTCTTC

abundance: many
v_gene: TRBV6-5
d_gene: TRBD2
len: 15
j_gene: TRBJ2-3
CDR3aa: CASKWGLADTDTQYF
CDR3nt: TGTGCCAGCAAATGGGGACTAGCGGACACAGATACGCAGTATTTT

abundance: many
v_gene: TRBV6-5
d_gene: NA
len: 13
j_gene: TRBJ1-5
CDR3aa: CASSYSTGQPQHF
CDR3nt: TGTGCCAGCAGTTACTCCACAGGGCAGCCCCAGCATTTT

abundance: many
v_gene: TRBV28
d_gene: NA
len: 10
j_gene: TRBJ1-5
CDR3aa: CASSSQTQHF
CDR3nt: TGTGCCAGCAGTTCTCAGACCCAGCATTTT

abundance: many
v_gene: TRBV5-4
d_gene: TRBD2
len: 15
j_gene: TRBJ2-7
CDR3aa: CASSRLAGELAEQYF
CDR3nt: TGTGCCAGCAGTAGACTAGCGGGAGAACTGGCCGAGCAGTACTTC

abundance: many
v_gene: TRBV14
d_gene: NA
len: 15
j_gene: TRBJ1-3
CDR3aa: CASSQGRGSGNTIYF
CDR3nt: TGTGCCAGCAGCCAAGGTCGGGGGTCTGGAAACACCATATATTTT

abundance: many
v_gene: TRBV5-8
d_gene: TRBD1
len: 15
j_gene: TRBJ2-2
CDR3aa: CASSLGTGTTGELFF
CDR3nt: TGTGCCAGCAGCCTAGGGACAGGGACCACCGGGGAGCTGTTTTTT

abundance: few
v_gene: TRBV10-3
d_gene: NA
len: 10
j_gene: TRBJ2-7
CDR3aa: CAINAYEQYF
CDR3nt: TGTGCCATCAACGCCTACGAGCAGTACTTC

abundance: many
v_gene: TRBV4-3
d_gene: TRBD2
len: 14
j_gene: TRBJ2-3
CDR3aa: CASSRGGSADTQYF
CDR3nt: TGCGCCAGCAGCCGGGGCGGGAGCGCAGATACGCAGTATTTT

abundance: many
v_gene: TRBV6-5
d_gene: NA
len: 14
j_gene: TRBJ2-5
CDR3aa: CASSYERGFETQYF
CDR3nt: TGTGCCAGCAGTTACGAGCGAGGGTTCGAGACCCAGTACTTC

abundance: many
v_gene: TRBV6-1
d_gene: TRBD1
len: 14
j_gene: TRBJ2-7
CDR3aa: CASTKGTGGYEQYF
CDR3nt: TGTGCCAGCACCAAGGGGACAGGGGGCTACGAGCAGTACTTC